Following are 27 T cell receptor beta chains from one sample sequenced in a study of identical twins. Each CDR3 protein is one row after TCRdb ran MiXCR on the 5' RACE reads. The table shows under 300,000 distinct CDR3 sequences, with about an eighth occurring only once. A further study also used this sample, focusing on yellow fever vaccine responses in identical twins.

The material sequenced was memory (CD45RO+) T cells sorted from blood. All receptors derive from a woman between 18 and 29 years old in good health.

This clonotype has a handful of counts. This chain joins TRBV12-3 or TRBV12-4 and TRBJ2-4; possible D gene TRBD2, 5 bases. This CDR3 contains 13 residues. Deletions cut 6 bases from V and 7 bases from J, with 13 bases between. The CDR3 loop reads CASSSGLGNIQYF. CDR3 nucleotide sequence: TGTGCCAGCAGCTCCGGACTGGGGAACATTCAGTACTTC.

This clonotype has more than one count but fewer than ten. The chain has TRBV2 and TRBJ2-3, with 7 nucleotides matching TRBD1. This CDR3 is built from 12 residues. Germline CDR1 SNHLY, CDR2 FYNNEI. With 10 bases clipped from V and 4 bases from J, the junction kept 5 bases outside the gene matches. CDR3 residues: CATTGVPDTQYF. CDR3 sequence (DNA): TGTGCCACCACAGGGGTACCAGATACGCAGTATTTT.

At least ten counts were recorded for this clonotype. The chain has TRBV12-3 or TRBV12-4 and TRBJ1-1, with 7 bases that match TRBD1. Trimming removed 6 bases from V and 7 bases from J; junction bases left unmatched: 8. The CDR3 has 13 residues. The CDR3 nucleotides are TGTGCCAGCAGCCTAAGACAGGGCAGTGAAGCTTTCTTT. It encodes CASSLRQGSEAFF.

The chain joins TRBV6-2 or TRBV6-3 to TRBJ2-7; the D gene is possibly TRBD2 (6 bases). Germline CDR1 and CDR2: MNHEY and SVGEGT. CDR3 length: 15 amino acids. Trimming shortened V by 7 bases and J by 0 bases, and 16 bases separated the two germline ends. The CDR3 loop reads CASTPRGSSSYEQYF. The DNA for the CDR3 is TGTGCCAGCACCCCCCGGGGGTCGAGCTCCTACGAGCAGTACTTC.

This clonotype turned up a few times. The V and J genes are TRBV27 and TRBJ2-7; 7 nucleotides line up with TRBD2. Germline values: CDR1 MNHEY, CDR2 SMNVEV (reference sequence). Germline trimming cut 0 bases from V and 6 bases from J; bases unmatched to any gene: 11. This CDR3 contains 16 residues. CDR3 loop: CASSLSVGEGPIEQYF. CDR3 coding DNA: TGTGCCAGCAGTTTATCGGTGGGGGAGGGCCCGATCGAGCAGTACTTC.

This clonotype has ten or more counts. The chain carries TRBV7-2 and TRBJ2-1, with D unclear. CDR3 length equals 15 residues. Germline CDR1 SGHTA, CDR2 FQGNSA. V shed 5 bases and J shed 0 bases, with 11 bases lying between them. CDR3 in DNA: TGTGCCAGCAGCCCCCCAGAGATCTCCTACAATGAGCAGTTCTTC. It translates to CASSPPEISYNEQFF.

The V call is TRBV7-6, the J call TRBJ2-1, with 8 bases fitting TRBD1. CDR3 length: 16 amino acids. V was pared by 1 base and J by 7 bases, with 9 bases of the junction left unmatched. Germline assignment: CDR1 SGHVS and CDR2 FNYEAQ. The CDR3 loop reads CASSLVAGDRWNEQFF. DNA for the CDR3: TGTGCCAGCAGCTTAGTGGCAGGGGACAGGTGGAATGAGCAGTTCTTC.

This clonotype was counted only a few times. DNA of the CDR3: TGTGCCAGCACTCGATGGGACACCATATATTTT. This translates into CASTRWDTIYF. This chain joins TRBV12-3 or TRBV12-4 and TRBJ1-3; D is unclear. Trimming shortened V by 7 bases and J by 8 bases, and 9 bases separated the two germline ends. The length of the CDR3 is 11 residues.

This clonotype has ten or more counts. The junction and the germline gene differ at one end; a read error may be behind it. The chain has TRBV7-7 and TRBJ1-1; D remains ambiguous. The length of the CDR3 is 13 residues. Germline CDR1 is SSHAT and CDR2 is FNYEAQ (reference sequence). The CDR3 DNA sequence: TGTGCTAGCAGCCTTCGGTCGAACACTGAAGCTTTCTTT. Its translation is CASSLRSNTEAFF.

This clonotype was observed at least ten times. The chain is built from TRBV10-3 and TRBJ2-6; no clear D. Per germline, CDR1 ENHRY and CDR2 SYGVKD. With 4 bases removed from V and 2 bases from J, the gap between germline ends came to 9 bases. This CDR3 has 15 amino acids. This chain's CDR3 is CAISADTPGANVLTF. CDR3 DNA sequence: TGTGCCATCAGTGCCGACACCCCTGGGGCCAACGTCCTGACTTTC.

The V call is TRBV5-1, the J call TRBJ2-6, with a tentative D call TRBD1 (5 bases). Trimming removed 4 bases from V and 0 bases from J, with 14 bases in between. The CDR3 length is 17 residues. The germline V gene encodes CDR1 SGHRS and CDR2 YFSETQ. CDR3 in amino acids: CASSKYGQLSGANVLTF. In DNA, the CDR3 is TGCGCCAGCAGCAAGTACGGACAACTCTCTGGGGCCAACGTCCTGACTTTC.

The chain uses TRBV16 and TRBJ2-7, with D possibly being TRBD1 (5 bases). The CDR3 covers 13 residues. The germline V and J ends were trimmed by 4 bases and 7 bases, with 14 bases remaining between them. The germline V gene encodes CDR1 KGHSY and CDR2 FQNENV. Here the CDR3 DNA reads TGTGCCAGCAGCCTCCCAGGGCCTGTGGAGCAGTACTTC. This encodes CASSLPGPVEQYF.

This clonotype was seen at least ten times. The chain employs TRBV27 and TRBJ2-7; D uncertain. Trimming stripped 9 bases from V and 5 bases from J, with 17 bases between. The CDR3 sequence is 13 residues long. Per the germline V gene, CDR1 is MNHEY and CDR2 is SMNVEV (reference sequence). The CDR3 region is CASRPTPIHEQYF. CDR3 sequence (DNA): TGTGCCAGTCGTCCGACCCCTATACACGAGCAGTACTTC.

This clonotype has more than one count but fewer than ten. CDR3 protein: CASRGQGGNTGELFF. The CDR3 region has the DNA TGTGCCAGCAGAGGACAGGGGGGGAACACCGGGGAGCTGTTTTTT. V is TRBV2 and J is TRBJ2-2; 10 bases are shared with TRBD1. Germline V lookup: CDR1 SNHLY, CDR2 FYNNEI. V gave up 6 bases and J gave up 1 base; unmatched junction bases: 2. The CDR3 totals 15 residues.

There are a few counts of this clonotype. The chain carries TRBV5-1 and TRBJ2-7; D gene uncertain. Germline assignment: CDR1 SGHRS and CDR2 YFSETQ. The V end was cut by 1 base, the J end by 3 bases, with 11 bases between. This CDR3 is built from 14 residues. CDR3 nucleotides: TGCGCCAGCAGCTTGCCGGATATCCACTACGAGCAGTACTTC. Amino acids: CASSLPDIHYEQYF.

This clonotype was counted between two and nine times. V and J are TRBV7-2 and TRBJ2-5; 9 nucleotides line up with TRBD2. There are 16 residues in the CDR3. Germline V gene data show CDR1 as SGHTA and CDR2 as FQGNSA. J was trimmed by 2 bases and V by 1 base; bases with no gene match: 5. Here the CDR3 DNA reads TGTGCCAGCAGCTTAGGTTCAGCGGGAGGTCAAGAGACCCAGTACTTC. The encoded protein is CASSLGSAGGQETQYF.

V and J are TRBV5-1 and TRBJ2-2; D unresolved. Germline CDR1 and CDR2: SGHRS and YFSETQ. V shed 0 bases and J shed 3 bases, with 9 bases lying between them. This CDR3 is built from 15 residues. CDR3 sequence: CASSLEVMDTGELFF. In DNA, the CDR3 is TGCGCCAGCAGCTTGGAGGTTATGGACACCGGGGAGCTGTTTTTT.

This clonotype was seen a handful of times. The gene calls are TRBV12-3 or TRBV12-4 and TRBJ2-1, with D perhaps TRBD2 (6 bases). This CDR3 region has 15 residues. V was pared by 5 bases and J by 2 bases, with 13 bases between. The DNA for the CDR3 is TGTGCCAGCAGTCGCGACTCGGGAGCCTACAATGAGCAGTTCTTC. Its translation is CASSRDSGAYNEQFF.

This clonotype was observed at least ten times. The chain employs TRBV7-2 and TRBJ2-1, with 7 bases matching TRBD1. This CDR3 contains 15 residues. The germline CDR1 and CDR2 sequences are SGHTA and FQGNSA. After removal of 4 bases from V and 4 bases from J, the junction contained 7 bases not matched to a gene. CDR3 sequence reads: CASSYRDSEYNEQFF. CDR3 nucleotides: TGTGCCAGCAGCTACCGGGACAGTGAATACAATGAGCAGTTCTTC. Full variable domain (missing parts from reference TRBV7-2 and TRBJ2-1): GAGVSQSPSNKVTEKGKDVELRCDPISGHTALYWYRQSLGQGLEFLIYFQGNSAPDKSGLPSDRFSAERTGGSVSTLTIQRTQQEDSAVYLCASSYRDSEYNEQFFGPGTRLTVL.

This clonotype was seen many times. The V and J genes are TRBV3-1 and TRBJ2-7; D gene unclear. The CDR3 covers 13 residues. The V and J ends lost 1 base and 2 bases respectively, with 6 bases between them. The germline gives CDR1 LGHDT, CDR2 YNNKEL (reference sequence). CDR3 sequence (DNA): TGTGCCAGCAGCCAAGCCGAGGCCTACGAGCAGTACTTC. This codes for CASSQAEAYEQYF.

This clonotype has just a few counts. This rearrangement joins TRBV11-2 to TRBJ2-1; 11 bases are shared with TRBD1. CDR1 is SGHAT, CDR2 FQNNGV, per germline. V was pared by 3 bases and J by 6 bases, with 4 bases of the junction left unmatched. This CDR3 is built from 15 residues. The CDR3 loop reads CASSLGQGGANEQFF. The CDR3 DNA reads as TGTGCCAGCAGCTTGGGACAGGGGGGAGCCAATGAGCAGTTCTTC. Full variable domain (outside the CDR3, taken from reference TRBV11-2 and TRBJ2-1): EAGVAQSPRYKIIEKRQSVAFWCNPISGHATLYWYQQILGQGPKLLIQFQNNGVVDDSQLPKDRFSAERLKGVDSTLKIQPAKLEDSAVYLCASSLGQGGANEQFFGPGTRLTVL.

This clonotype was recorded a few times. The V call is TRBV20-1, the J call TRBJ2-7; 7 bases agree with TRBD2. The germline CDR1 and CDR2 sequences are DFQATT and SNEGSKA (reference sequence). This CDR3 region has 13 residues. J gave up 1 base and V 3 bases, and 3 bases lay outside the gene matches. The CDR3 spells CSARQGLSYEQYF. CDR3 in DNA: TGCAGTGCTAGGCAGGGACTATCCTACGAGCAGTACTTC.

This clonotype appeared a few times. The chain is built from TRBV5-1 and TRBJ2-7; 7 bases align to TRBD2. Losses at the gene ends were 0 bases for V and 6 bases for J; bases not matched to a gene: 3. CDR1 SGHRS and CDR2 YFSETQ come from the germline V gene. The CDR3 loop spans 13 amino acids. The CDR3 here is CASSLAGGIEQYF. In nucleotides, the CDR3 is TGCGCCAGCAGCTTGGCCGGGGGGATCGAGCAGTACTTC.

This clonotype was detected many times. The CDR3 region has the DNA TGCGCCAGCAGCTTGGAGGGCAGGGTAACAGATACGCAGTATTTT. As protein: CASSLEGRVTDTQYF. The V and J genes are TRBV5-1 and TRBJ2-3, with D maybe TRBD1 (5 bases). V was clipped by 0 bases and J by 3 bases, with 11 bases between them. The germline V gene encodes CDR1 SGHRS and CDR2 YFSETQ. CDR3 length: 15 residues.

This clonotype was found many times. The chain carries TRBV12-3 or TRBV12-4 and TRBJ1-2, with 10 bases lining up with TRBD1. J was trimmed by 7 bases and V by 0 bases; bases with no gene match: 8. This CDR3 is built from 16 residues. As DNA, the CDR3 is TGTGCCAGCAGTTTAGCCCAAGGACAGGGGGGGACTGGCTACACCTTC. Amino acids: CASSLAQGQGGTGYTF.

The chain links TRBV11-3 to TRBJ2-1; perhaps D is TRBD1 or TRBD2 (5 bases each). The CDR3 covers 15 residues. From germline, CDR1 is SGHNT and CDR2 YENEEA. The V end lost 5 bases, the J end lost 3 bases, and 14 bases lay between the germline ends. The CDR3 sequence: CASSQGEGYYNEQFF. Written as DNA, the CDR3 is TGTGCCAGCAGCCAGGGTGAGGGATACTACAATGAGCAGTTCTTC.

This clonotype has only a few counts. The chain has TRBV7-8 and TRBJ1-6; D is undetermined. CDR1 is SGHVS and CDR2 is FQNEAQ in the germline V gene. With 1 base removed from V and 0 bases from J, the gap between germline ends came to 1 base. CDR3 length: 14 amino acids. For the CDR3, the DNA is TGTGCCAGCAGCTTAGGCTCCTATAATTCACCCCTCCACTTT. Protein sequence: CASSLGSYNSPLHF.